Presented here are 5 T cell receptor beta chains from one specimen sequenced in a study of beta chain features in type 1 diabetes. Expressed TCRB transcripts were sequenced because the isolated RNA had all been reverse transcribed beforehand. The assay was immunoSEQ multiplex PCR, and TCRdb's table has in-frame clones only and misses some. Of approximately 90,000 clones in the sample, roughly 30% were seen once. Input material: stem cell memory CD4+ T cells from blood. The receptors were gathered from a woman between 18 and 30 years old in good health.

The genes are TRBV9 and TRBJ2-1; tentatively, D is TRBD2 (5 bases). With 0 bases removed from V and 7 bases from J, the gap between germline ends came to 17 bases. Germline CDR1 is SGDLS and CDR2 is YYNGEE. The CDR3 extends over 16 amino acids. CDR3 in DNA: TGTGCCAGCAGCGTAGCTTTGGTGGGAGAGGAAAATGAGCAGTTCTTC. Its translation is CASSVALVGEENEQFF.

Only a few counts were recorded for this clone. The gene calls are TRBV6-5 and TRBJ2-1; 7 bases map to TRBD2. V shed 8 bases, J shed 1 base, and the junction held 8 bases outside the gene matches. The CDR3 loop spans 15 amino acids. Germline CDR1 is MNHEY and CDR2 is SVGAGI. The CDR3 region has the DNA TGTGCCAGCGGGCGGGGGACCCAGTCCTACAATGAGCAGTTCTTC. It yields the protein CASGRGTQSYNEQFF.

The chain employs TRBV7-9 and TRBJ2-5, with D possibly matching TRBD1 (6 bases). Germline-derived CDR1 and CDR2 are SEHNR and FQNEAQ (reference sequence). V lost 5 bases and J lost 3, with 13 bases in between. The length of the CDR3 is 14 residues. The DNA of the CDR3 is TGTGCCAGCAGCCTCCGGGACACGAAAGAGACCCAGTACTTC. Its translation is CASSLRDTKETQYF.

This clone has only a few counts. V and J are TRBV2 and TRBJ2-1; the match to TRBD2 covers 9 bases. The ends lost 6 bases at V and 9 bases at J; junction bases unmatched: 6. The CDR3 covers 13 residues. Per germline, CDR1 SNHLY and CDR2 FYNNEI. DNA for the CDR3: TGTGCCAGCAGAAGCGGGGGGCTCGGTGAGCAGTTCTTC. It yields the protein CASRSGGLGEQFF.

The V call is TRBV10-3, the J call TRBJ2-5, with 10 bases identical to TRBD2. Losses at the gene ends were 1 base for V and 2 bases for J; bases not matched to a gene: 7. Per germline, CDR1 ENHRY and CDR2 SYGVKD. This CDR3 comprises 17 residues. CDR3 nucleotide sequence: TGTGCCATCAGTGAGTGGGCTAGCGGGAGCCCGCAAGAGACCCAGTACTTC. Translated: CAISEWASGSPQETQYF.